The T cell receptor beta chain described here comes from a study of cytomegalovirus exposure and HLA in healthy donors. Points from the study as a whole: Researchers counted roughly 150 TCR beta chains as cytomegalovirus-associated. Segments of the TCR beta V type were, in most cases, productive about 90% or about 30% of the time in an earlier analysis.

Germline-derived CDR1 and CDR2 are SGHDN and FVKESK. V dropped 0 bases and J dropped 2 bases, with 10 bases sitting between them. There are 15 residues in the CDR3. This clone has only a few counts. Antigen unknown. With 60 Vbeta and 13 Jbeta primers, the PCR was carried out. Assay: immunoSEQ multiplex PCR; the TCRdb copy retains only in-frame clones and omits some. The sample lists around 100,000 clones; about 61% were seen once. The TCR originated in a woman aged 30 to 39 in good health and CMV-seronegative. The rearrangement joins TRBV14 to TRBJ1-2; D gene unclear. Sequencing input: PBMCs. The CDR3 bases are TGTGCCAGCAGCCAAGAAATGACATCAAACTATGGCTACACCTTC. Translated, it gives CASSQEMTSNYGYTF.